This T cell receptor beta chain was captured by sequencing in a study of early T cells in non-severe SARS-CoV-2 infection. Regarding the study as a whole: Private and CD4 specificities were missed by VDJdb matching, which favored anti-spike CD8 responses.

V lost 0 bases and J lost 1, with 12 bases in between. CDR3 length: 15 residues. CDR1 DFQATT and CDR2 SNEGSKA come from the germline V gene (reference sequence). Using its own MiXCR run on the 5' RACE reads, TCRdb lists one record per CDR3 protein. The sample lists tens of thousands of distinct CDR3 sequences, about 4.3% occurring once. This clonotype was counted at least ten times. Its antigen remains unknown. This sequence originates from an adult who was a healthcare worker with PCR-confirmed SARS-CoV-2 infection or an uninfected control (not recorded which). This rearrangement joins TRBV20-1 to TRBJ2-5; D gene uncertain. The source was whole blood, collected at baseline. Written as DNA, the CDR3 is TGCAGTGCTAGAGATTACGCGCGATCCCAAGAGACCCAGTACTTC. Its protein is CSARDYARSQETQYF.